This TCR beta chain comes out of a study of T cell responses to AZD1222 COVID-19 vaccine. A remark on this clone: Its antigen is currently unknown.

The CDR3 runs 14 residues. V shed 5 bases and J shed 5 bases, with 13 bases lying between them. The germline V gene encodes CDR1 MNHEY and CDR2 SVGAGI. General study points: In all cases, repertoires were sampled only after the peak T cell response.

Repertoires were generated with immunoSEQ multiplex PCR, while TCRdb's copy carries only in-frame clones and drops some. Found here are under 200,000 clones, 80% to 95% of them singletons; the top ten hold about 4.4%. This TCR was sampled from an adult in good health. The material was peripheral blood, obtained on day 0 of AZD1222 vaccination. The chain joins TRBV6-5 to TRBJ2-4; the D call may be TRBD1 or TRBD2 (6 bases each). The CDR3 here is CASSRRGLENIQYF. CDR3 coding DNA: TGTGCCAGCAGTCGGAGGGGGTTGGAAAACATTCAGTACTTC.